This T cell receptor (beta chain) was identified in a study of immune heterogeneity within non-small cell lung tumors listed by TCRdb under 2018. Turning to the overall study: By histology, the tumors included around eleven non-squamous carcinomas, a few squamous cell carcinomas and 1 tumor not otherwise specified. The study combined whole-exome sequencing, RNA-seq and TCR beta repertoire sequencing of multiple spatially distinct regions from each NSCLC tumor to examine intratumoral immune heterogeneity. Transcriptome data were available for just about 40 loci from about twelve patients, whereas TCR repertoire analysis spanned 55 to 70 tumor loci from approximately 14 patients. Binding of neoantigens to the HLA alleles of each patient was predicted with netMHCpan-3.0 for mutant peptides of 8 to 11 amino acids.

The germline V gene specifies MNHEY as CDR1 and SVGAGI as CDR2. The CDR3 is made up of 16 amino acids, end residues included. Left in the record is the CDR3 DNA by itself, 48 bases read in frame from the first base. Compared with germline, V lacks 2 bases and J lacks 12 bases; bases without a gene match: 14. On the study overall, not on this receptor specifically: For the most part, high-frequency TCR beta clonotypes differed from one individual patient to another. Within a patient, identical dominant CDR3B clonotypes were found to recur across loci, yet unique high-frequency clones were also harbored in different tumor locations. A statistically significant but moderate positive correlation (R roughly 0.33) was observed between local T-cell repertoire clonality and local tumor mutational burden.

A remark on this clonotype: This clone's antigen is unknown. It is likely a read error, because the conserved phenylalanine at the end of the CDR3 is missing.

Genomic DNA was extracted from bulk tumor tissue and used as the TCR template, and approximately 600 ng gDNA was amplified per sample. Multiple biopsies per primary tumor were taken during surgery, spaced as far apart as possible within the tumor mass. Patients in the study cohort, which was described as untreated, were newly diagnosed NSCLC cases going through curative surgery. Donors were approximately 15 newly diagnosed non-small cell lung cancer patients undergoing surgery with curative intent. A couple of independent pathologists reviewed the resected tumor masses. Sequencing was performed only on DNA and RNA samples of high quality. A multiplex PCR system amplified the TCR beta CDR3 region, with a first 10-cycle round using 32 V-gene forward and 13 J-gene reverse primers. A QIAGEN Multiplex PCR Kit was used for first-round PCR, and the primer sequences were filed in Chinese patent CN105087789A. In a second PCR round, Illumina universal primers were added with the Phusion High-Fidelity PCR Kit. TCR libraries were paired-end sequenced at 151 bp read length on the Illumina HiSeq X Ten platform. As for the original processing: Cutadapt removed reads without multiplex PCR primers, PEAR merged read pairs, and MiXCR with default settings called CDR3 regions. Repertoire diversity was assessed by Shannon entropy, and clonality was calculated as one minus the Shannon entropy divided by the ln of the count of productive unique sequences. Clonotypes at a frequency of at least 0.5% were defined as dominant or high-frequency T-cell clones. The public sequencing data were trimmed at Q25 with fastp and processed into clonotypes with MiXCR by TCRdb, which kept only in-frame beta chains. Rows matching on CDR3 protein sequence are summarized as one entry with the most common DNA and genes. TCRdb's processing, not the study's, gives the V and J calls here. The sample table shows around 4,400 distinct CDR3 sequences, and 25% to 40% are seen once. Jointly, the top ten make up under 25% of the sample.

This TCR was recovered from a woman aged 50 to 60 with non-small cell lung cancer. Sequencing used lung tumor tissue. The rearranged segments are TRBV6-5 and TRBJ2-1, and TRBD1 aligns with 9 junction nucleotides. The nucleotide sequence is TGTGCCAGCAGTTACCAGCACCCGGGACAGGGACTCGGGCAGTTCTCC. The encoded protein is CASSYQHPGQGLGQFS.